A single sample gave rise to the 9 T cell receptor beta chains below, sequenced in a study of immune characterization of retroperitoneal liposarcoma. TCRdb used MiXCR to reprocess the PCR reads, holding one entry per CDR3 protein. The sample carries 2,700 or so distinct CDR3 sequences, around 50% recorded once. The source material was tumor tissue. The source is a male donor with retroperitoneal liposarcoma.

This clonotype was counted once. The V and J genes are TRBV6-1 and TRBJ1-1; 7 positions match TRBD1. The J call may be in error: the DNA end matches TRBJ2-2 better. Germline CDR1 is MNHNS and CDR2 is SASEGT. This CDR3 spans 16 amino acids. In DNA form, the CDR3 reads TGTGCCAGCAGTGAAGCGGTCGACAGGGCGTACGGGGAGCTGTTTTTT. It encodes CASSEAVDRAYGELFF.

This clonotype is labeled medium-sized. This chain uses TRBV6-1 with TRBJ2-1; no definite D call. The V and J ends lost 8 bases and 0 bases respectively, with 8 bases between them. CDR1 MNHNS and CDR2 SASEGT come from the germline V gene. The CDR3 runs to 13 residues. This CDR3 reads CASAIGSYNEQFF. The DNA for the CDR3 is TGTGCCAGCGCGATCGGCTCCTACAATGAGCAGTTCTTC.

The chain joins TRBV11-3 to TRBJ2-5; 10 bases fit TRBD2. This CDR3 is 16 amino acids long. Per germline, CDR1 SGHNT and CDR2 YENEEA. V was clipped by 5 bases and J by 2 bases; unmatched bases: 8. The CDR3 DNA sequence: TGTGCCAGCAGCCCCTTCCAAGCGGGGGGGCAAGAGACCCAGTACTTC. Translated, it gives CASSPFQAGGQETQYF.

The table lists this clonotype with a count of one. The rearrangement uses TRBV12-3 or TRBV12-4 and TRBJ2-1; TRBD1 aligns across 9 bases. After removal of 3 bases from V and 6 bases from J, the junction contained 6 bases not matched to a gene. CDR3 length: 15 amino acids. Here the CDR3 DNA reads TGTGCCAGCAGTTTCTGGGACAGGGCCCCCAATGAGCAGTTCTTC. Translating gives CASSFWDRAPNEQFF.

This clonotype came up a few times. The V call is TRBV6-1, the J call TRBJ2-1; 12 nucleotides align to TRBD1. J lost 10 bases, V lost 11 bases, and 12 bases had no gene match. CDR1 and CDR2 from the germline V gene are MNHNS and SASEGT. The CDR3 is 14 amino acids. The CDR3 DNA reads TGTGCCTACGGGACAGGGGGCGCTTCCTACGAGCAGTTCTTC. Translated, it gives CAYGTGGASYEQFF.

The V gene is TRBV12-3 or TRBV12-4, the J gene TRBJ1-6, with D possibly matching TRBD1 (6 bases). Trimming stripped 7 bases from V and 10 bases from J, with 17 bases between. The CDR3 loop spans 14 amino acids. CDR3: CASTGGHHRSPLHF. As DNA, the CDR3 is TGTGCCAGCACCGGGGGACATCACAGATCACCCCTCCACTTT.

To note about this clonotype: A much larger clone differs from this one at a single base, so this may be a read error. The chain has TRBV6-6 and TRBJ2-5; D uncertain. The J call may be faulty, since TRBJ2-1 better matches the DNA end. CDR3 length: 12 residues. Germline-derived CDR1 and CDR2 are MNHNY and SVGAGI (reference sequence). CDR3 sequence reads: CARIGRANEQFF. The CDR3 region has the DNA TGTGCCAGAATCGGACGGGCCAACGAGCAGTTCTTC.

The gene calls are TRBV6-1 and TRBJ1-5; D ambiguous. With 2 bases removed from V and 7 bases from J, the gap between germline ends came to 6 bases. This CDR3 is built from 12 residues. Germline CDR1 is MNHNS and CDR2 is SASEGT. CDR3 sequence (DNA): TGTGCCAGCAGTGAATTAAGCCAGCCCCAGCATTTT. It is translated as CASSELSQPQHF.

The V and J genes are TRBV12-3 or TRBV12-4 and TRBJ2-1; D might be TRBD2 (5 bases). The CDR3 extends over 13 amino acids. V lost 6 bases to trimming and J lost 6 bases, with 12 bases between them. In nucleotides, the CDR3 is TGTGCCAGCAGAAAGCCCGGAGGCAATGAGCAGTTCTTC. Protein: CASRKPGGNEQFF.